Listed below are T cell receptor beta chains from one sample, sequenced in a study of human T cells and chemical hapten exposure. TCRdb recomputed calls from the RACE reads with MiXCR, one row per CDR3 protein. The repertoire holds 55,000 to 85,000 distinct CDR3 sequences, about 9.1% seen once, with roughly 3.3% in the top ten. The specimen comprised whole blood, sampled in connection with sensitization to the hapten diphenylcyclopropenone (DPC). The source is a woman aged 40 to 50 with alopecia areata. Some clones in this sample may be carry-over from other donors' samples. Each CDR3 is given with its conserved first and last residue. The D gene is left open where the match is weak. The listing skips clone size in some rows; elsewhere it reads once, few, many or a size class.

d_call: .
clone_size: .
j_call: TRBJ1-5
v_call: TRBV11-2
cdr3_aa: CASSPSGGLGNQPQHF
cdr3_nt: TGTGCCAGCAGCCCTTCCGGGGGGCTAGGCAATCAGCCCCAGCATTTT

d_call: .
clone_size: .
j_call: TRBJ1-2
v_call: TRBV27
cdr3_aa: CASSLLSGIRDGYTF
cdr3_nt: TGTGCCAGCAGTTTATTATCGGGAATAAGGGATGGCTACACCTTC

d_call: .
clone_size: .
j_call: TRBJ2-1
v_call: TRBV5-1
cdr3_aa: CASSWGAPNEQFF
cdr3_nt: TGCGCCAGCAGCTGGGGGGCACCCAATGAGCAGTTCTTC

d_call: TRBD1
clone_size: many
j_call: TRBJ1-5
v_call: TRBV5-1
cdr3_aa: CASSLAGGEGQPQHF
cdr3_nt: TGCGCCAGCAGCTTGGCAGGGGGGGAAGGTCAGCCCCAGCATTTT

d_call: .
clone_size: many
j_call: TRBJ2-2
v_call: TRBV9
cdr3_aa: CASSVGGSHAGELFF
cdr3_nt: TGTGCCAGCAGCGTAGGGGGGAGTCACGCCGGGGAGCTGTTTTTT

d_call: .
clone_size: few
j_call: TRBJ1-6
v_call: TRBV27
cdr3_aa: CASSLSYRDSPLHF
cdr3_nt: TGTGCCAGCAGTTTATCCTACAGAGATTCACCCCTCCACTTT

d_call: TRBD1
clone_size: many
j_call: TRBJ1-4
v_call: TRBV25-1
cdr3_aa: CASRQGGQGDEKLFF
cdr3_nt: TGTGCCAGCAGGCAGGGGGGACAGGGGGATGAAAAACTGTTTTTT

d_call: TRBD1
clone_size: few
j_call: TRBJ1-2
v_call: TRBV6-5
cdr3_aa: CASSYSHRGPIYGYTF
cdr3_nt: TGTGCCAGCAGTTACTCCCACAGGGGGCCAATTTATGGCTACACCTTC

d_call: TRBD1
clone_size: .
j_call: TRBJ1-2
v_call: TRBV4-2
cdr3_aa: CASSQAGQNYGYTF
cdr3_nt: TGTGCCAGCAGCCAAGCGGGACAGAACTATGGCTACACCTTC

d_call: .
clone_size: .
j_call: TRBJ1-2
v_call: TRBV28
cdr3_aa: CASSYQGGNYGYTF
cdr3_nt: TGTGCCAGCAGCTATCAGGGAGGTAACTATGGCTACACCTTC

d_call: TRBD1
clone_size: .
j_call: TRBJ2-3
v_call: TRBV28
cdr3_aa: CASSFGTGSTDTQYF
cdr3_nt: TGTGCCAGCAGCTTTGGGACAGGGAGCACAGATACGCAGTATTTT

d_call: .
clone_size: many
j_call: TRBJ1-1
v_call: TRBV21-1
cdr3_aa: CASSPWGQMNTEAFF
cdr3_nt: TGTGCCAGCAGTCCTTGGGGACAAATGAACACTGAAGCTTTCTTT

d_call: TRBD2
clone_size: .
j_call: TRBJ2-1
v_call: TRBV6-2/TRBV6-3
cdr3_aa: CATGSGTSDYNEQFF
cdr3_nt: TGTGCCACCGGTTCGGGGACTAGCGACTACAATGAGCAGTTCTTC

d_call: .
clone_size: .
j_call: TRBJ1-1
v_call: TRBV6-5
cdr3_aa: CASRFLRGGNTEAFF
cdr3_nt: TGTGCCAGCAGGTTCCTGAGAGGTGGGAACACTGAAGCTTTCTTT

d_call: .
clone_size: few
j_call: TRBJ2-6
v_call: TRBV5-1
cdr3_aa: CASSLEVAVTGANVLTF
cdr3_nt: TGCGCCAGCAGCTTGGAGGTAGCAGTGACTGGGGCCAACGTCCTGACTTTC

d_call: TRBD2
clone_size: many
j_call: TRBJ2-7
v_call: TRBV7-2
cdr3_aa: CASSLVALAGSYEQYF
cdr3_nt: TGTGCCAGCAGCTTAGTAGCACTAGCGGGGTCCTACGAGCAGTACTTC

d_call: TRBD1
clone_size: few
j_call: TRBJ2-3
v_call: TRBV5-5
cdr3_aa: CASSLVGQEADTQYF
cdr3_nt: TGTGCCAGCAGCCTAGTCGGACAGGAAGCAGATACGCAGTATTTT

d_call: .
clone_size: many
j_call: TRBJ2-1
v_call: TRBV28
cdr3_aa: CASSIGPGDNEQFF
cdr3_nt: TGTGCCAGCAGCATCGGGCCTGGTGACAATGAGCAGTTCTTC

d_call: .
clone_size: many
j_call: TRBJ2-1
v_call: TRBV28
cdr3_aa: CAGRRYNEQFF
cdr3_nt: TGTGCCGGCAGGAGGTACAATGAGCAGTTCTTC

d_call: .
clone_size: .
j_call: TRBJ1-2
v_call: TRBV7-2
cdr3_aa: CASSPGQPYGYTF
cdr3_nt: TGTGCCAGCAGCCCCGGACAGCCCTATGGCTACACCTTC

d_call: .
clone_size: few
j_call: TRBJ2-3
v_call: TRBV6-2/TRBV6-3
cdr3_aa: CASSYDTQYF
cdr3_nt: TGTGCCAGCAGCTACGATACGCAGTATTTT

d_call: .
clone_size: many
j_call: TRBJ1-5
v_call: TRBV21-1
cdr3_aa: CASSKEGRFSGQPQHF
cdr3_nt: TGTGCCAGCAGCAAAGAGGGGCGCTTCAGCGGTCAGCCCCAGCATTTT

d_call: .
clone_size: many
j_call: TRBJ1-1
v_call: TRBV27
cdr3_aa: CASSDDRNTEAFF
cdr3_nt: TGTGCCAGCAGTGACGACAGGAACACTGAAGCTTTCTTT

d_call: TRBD1
clone_size: few
j_call: TRBJ1-1
v_call: TRBV6-9
cdr3_aa: CGGHSRHRGDSTEAFF
cdr3_nt: TGCGGGGGGCATTCCCGTCACAGGGGGGATAGCACTGAAGCTTTCTTT

d_call: TRBD1
clone_size: many
j_call: TRBJ1-1
v_call: TRBV20-1
cdr3_aa: CSARQGSASVGTEAFF
cdr3_nt: TGCAGTGCAAGACAGGGGTCGGCTAGTGTTGGCACTGAAGCTTTCTTT

d_call: .
clone_size: many
j_call: TRBJ1-1
v_call: TRBV7-9
cdr3_aa: CASSFNTNTEAFF
cdr3_nt: TGTGCCAGCAGCTTTAATACGAACACTGAAGCTTTCTTT

d_call: .
clone_size: many
j_call: TRBJ2-3
v_call: TRBV11-2
cdr3_aa: CASSRDGSTDTQYF
cdr3_nt: TGTGCCAGCAGCCGAGACGGGAGCACAGATACGCAGTATTTT

d_call: TRBD2
clone_size: many
j_call: TRBJ2-7
v_call: TRBV5-4
cdr3_aa: CASSSGLAGVSLWEQYF
cdr3_nt: TGTGCCAGCAGCTCGGGACTAGCGGGGGTCAGCCTTTGGGAGCAGTACTTC

d_call: .
clone_size: .
j_call: TRBJ2-7
v_call: TRBV18
cdr3_aa: CASSSPGLTYEQYF
cdr3_nt: TGTGCCAGCTCATCACCGGGACTTACATACGAGCAGTACTTC

d_call: .
clone_size: many
j_call: TRBJ1-2
v_call: TRBV11-2
cdr3_aa: CASSLVRAEYGYTF
cdr3_nt: TGTGCCAGCAGCTTAGTGAGGGCAGAGTATGGCTACACCTTC

d_call: .
clone_size: many
j_call: TRBJ2-1
v_call: TRBV27
cdr3_aa: CASSGSGFSYNEQFF
cdr3_nt: TGTGCCAGCAGTGGGTCGGGGTTCTCCTACAATGAGCAGTTCTTC

d_call: TRBD2
clone_size: many
j_call: TRBJ2-1
v_call: TRBV6-6
cdr3_aa: CASSYGTSGVLEQFF
cdr3_nt: TGTGCCAGCAGTTATGGGACTAGCGGGGTGCTAGAGCAGTTCTTC

d_call: .
clone_size: .
j_call: TRBJ2-3
v_call: TRBV10-3
cdr3_aa: CAISEQADTQYF
cdr3_nt: TGTGCCATCAGTGAGCAAGCAGATACGCAGTATTTT

d_call: TRBD1
clone_size: .
j_call: TRBJ1-1
v_call: TRBV18
cdr3_aa: CASSEMGQGNTEAFF
cdr3_nt: TGTGCCAGCTCCGAAATGGGACAGGGGAACACTGAAGCTTTCTTT

d_call: .
clone_size: many
j_call: TRBJ1-2
v_call: TRBV5-4
cdr3_aa: CASSLDPGTNYGYTF
cdr3_nt: TGTGCCAGCAGCTTGGATCCAGGGACTAACTATGGCTACACCTTC

d_call: TRBD1
clone_size: few
j_call: TRBJ2-3
v_call: TRBV29-1
cdr3_aa: CSVGEDRGHGDTQYF
cdr3_nt: TGCAGCGTGGGTGAGGACAGGGGGCATGGGGATACGCAGTATTTT

d_call: TRBD1
clone_size: many
j_call: TRBJ1-2
v_call: TRBV7-9
cdr3_aa: CASSFRTGDGYTF
cdr3_nt: TGTGCCAGCAGCTTTAGGACAGGGGATGGCTACACCTTC

d_call: .
clone_size: many
j_call: TRBJ2-4
v_call: TRBV3-1
cdr3_aa: CASSQDPTGKNIQYF
cdr3_nt: TGTGCCAGCAGCCAAGACCCAACCGGGAAAAACATTCAGTACTTC

d_call: .
clone_size: many
j_call: TRBJ2-7
v_call: TRBV6-2/TRBV6-3
cdr3_aa: CASSFLYEQYF
cdr3_nt: TGTGCCAGCAGCTTCCTATACGAGCAGTACTTC

d_call: TRBD1
clone_size: few
j_call: TRBJ1-1
v_call: TRBV5-4
cdr3_aa: CASSPGGANTEAFF
cdr3_nt: TGTGCCAGCAGCCCAGGGGGAGCGAACACTGAAGCTTTCTTT

d_call: TRBD1
clone_size: few
j_call: TRBJ1-3
v_call: TRBV5-1
cdr3_aa: CASSLGTGGAGNTIYF
cdr3_nt: TGCGCCAGCAGCTTAGGGACAGGGGGCGCGGGAAACACCATATATTTT

d_call: .
clone_size: many
j_call: TRBJ2-1
v_call: TRBV6-2/TRBV6-3
cdr3_aa: CASSYQEEYNEQFF
cdr3_nt: TGTGCCAGCAGTTACCAAGAAGAGTACAATGAGCAGTTCTTC

d_call: .
clone_size: many
j_call: TRBJ2-1
v_call: TRBV21-1
cdr3_aa: CASRHRPSSYNEQFF
cdr3_nt: TGTGCCAGCAGACATAGACCTTCCTCCTACAATGAGCAGTTCTTC

d_call: .
clone_size: few
j_call: TRBJ2-3
v_call: TRBV11-3
cdr3_aa: CASSLGQTDTQYF
cdr3_nt: TGTGCCAGCAGCTTGGGTCAGACAGATACGCAGTATTTT

d_call: .
clone_size: many
j_call: TRBJ2-7
v_call: TRBV9
cdr3_aa: CASSVGWGAEEQYF
cdr3_nt: TGTGCCAGCAGCGTAGGCTGGGGCGCGGAGGAGCAGTACTTC

d_call: TRBD1
clone_size: many
j_call: TRBJ2-1
v_call: TRBV7-8
cdr3_aa: CASSRDSLRGEQFF
cdr3_nt: TGTGCCAGCAGCCGGGACAGCCTTAGAGGTGAGCAGTTCTTC

d_call: TRBD1
clone_size: few
j_call: TRBJ1-4
v_call: TRBV6-5
cdr3_aa: CASTPGGGGKLFF
cdr3_nt: TGTGCCAGCACCCCAGGGGGGGGTGGGAAACTGTTTTTT

d_call: TRBD2
clone_size: .
j_call: TRBJ2-2
v_call: TRBV2
cdr3_aa: CASSEAIGRAGELFF
cdr3_nt: TGTGCCAGCAGTGAAGCTATCGGGAGGGCCGGGGAGCTGTTTTTT

d_call: .
clone_size: many
j_call: TRBJ2-3
v_call: TRBV5-1
cdr3_aa: CASSLDAVPGTDTQYF
cdr3_nt: TGCGCCAGCAGCTTGGACGCCGTTCCTGGCACAGATACGCAGTATTTT

d_call: TRBD1
clone_size: few
j_call: TRBJ2-1
v_call: TRBV4-1
cdr3_aa: CASSQDRPVYNEQFF
cdr3_nt: TGCGCCAGCAGCCAGGACAGGCCTGTCTACAATGAGCAGTTCTTC